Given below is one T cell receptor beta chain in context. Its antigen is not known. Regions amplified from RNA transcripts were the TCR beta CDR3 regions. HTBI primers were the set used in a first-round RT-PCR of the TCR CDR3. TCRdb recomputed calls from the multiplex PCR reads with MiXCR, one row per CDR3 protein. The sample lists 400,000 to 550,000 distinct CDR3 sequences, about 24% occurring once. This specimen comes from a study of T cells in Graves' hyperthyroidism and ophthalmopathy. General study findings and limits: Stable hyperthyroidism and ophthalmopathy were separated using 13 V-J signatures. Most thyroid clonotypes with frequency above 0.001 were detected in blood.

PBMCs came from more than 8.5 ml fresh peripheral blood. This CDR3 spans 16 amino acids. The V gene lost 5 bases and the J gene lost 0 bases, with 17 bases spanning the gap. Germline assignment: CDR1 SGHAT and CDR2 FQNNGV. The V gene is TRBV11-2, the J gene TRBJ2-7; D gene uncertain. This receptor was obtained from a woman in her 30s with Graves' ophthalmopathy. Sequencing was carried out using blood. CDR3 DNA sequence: TGTGCCAGCAGCCGGCGGAAGGGCAGAAGCTCCTACGAGCAGTACTTC. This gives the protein CASSRRKGRSSYEQYF.